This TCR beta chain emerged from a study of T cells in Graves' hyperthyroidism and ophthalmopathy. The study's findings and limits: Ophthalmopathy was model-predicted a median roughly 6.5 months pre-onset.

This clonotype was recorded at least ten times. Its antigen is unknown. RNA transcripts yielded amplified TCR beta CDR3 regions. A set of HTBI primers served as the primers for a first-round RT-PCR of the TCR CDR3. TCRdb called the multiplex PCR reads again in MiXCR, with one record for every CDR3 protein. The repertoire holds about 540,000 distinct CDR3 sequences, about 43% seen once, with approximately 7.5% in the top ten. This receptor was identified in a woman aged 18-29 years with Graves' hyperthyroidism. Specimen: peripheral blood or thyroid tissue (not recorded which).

The CDR3 here is CAGGIGDNEQFF. The CDR3 DNA reads as TGTGCCGGCGGAATTGGGGACAATGAGCAGTTCTTC. V usage is TRBV2 and J usage is TRBJ2-1; no clear D gene. The CDR3 contains 12 residues. In germline, CDR1 is SNHLY, CDR2 FYNNEI. Trimming took 11 bases from V and 5 from J, leaving 13 bases between them.